The source of this TCR beta chain is a study of CD8 T cells in ankylosing spondylitis (dated by TCRdb to about 2017). Regarding the study in general: The study set out to find disease-linked TCR variants by profiling T cell receptor beta repertoires in ankylosing spondylitis patients and healthy donors. In total, the full study cohort was made up of roughly 110 healthy donors and 25 ankylosing spondylitis patients. Peripheral blood was sampled, and synovial fluid was additionally collected from ankylosing spondylitis patients.

This clonotype was counted only a few times. Which antigen it targets is not known. Base quality data are lacking; no much larger clone is found one base away. From cysteine to phenylalanine, the CDR3 is 16 amino acids long. Only CDR3 DNA is held: 48 bases, read in frame from base 1. V gives up 3 bases and J gives up 7 bases, and the segment between their germline ends measures 19 bases. Taken from the germline V gene (reference sequence), the CDR1 and CDR2 loops are DFQATT and SNEGSKA. Findings and caveats that apply to the study as a whole: A TCR beta motif made up of 7 to 9 highly homologous amino acid variants appeared to be characteristic of blood from ankylosing spondylitis patients. The disease-linked clones were reported to be significantly enriched in matched synovial fluid samples from ankylosing spondylitis patients. The disease-linked clones had a CD8+ phenotype and were found at relatively low frequencies in peripheral blood. Some TCR beta motif variants had previously been reported in synovial fluid and blood of reactive arthritis patients, which suggested common disease-initiation mechanisms.

Instrument on record: Illumina HiSeq 2500. Quantitative 5'-RACE with molecular barcodes was used to prepare TCR beta libraries. On the authors' methods: Disease-linked TCR variants were identified with a new computational method built on a probabilistic model of VDJ rearrangement. TCRdb reworked the public reads: Q25 trimming with fastp, MiXCR clone assembly, productive beta chains retained. Here each entry gathers all rows of one CDR3 protein and keeps the most common genes and DNA. TCRdb's processing, not the authors' own work, is the source of the V and J calls. The sample yields a few hundred thousand distinct CDR3 sequences; 20% to 30% were counted once. The ten largest clones represent 0.6% to 0.75% of the sample.

The source of this sequence is a male donor with ankylosing spondylitis or in good health (not recorded which). The chain is assembled from TRBV20-1 and TRBJ1-6; matching of 5 bases hints at TRBD1 as the D gene. The sequenced material came from blood, either unsorted or a sorted T cell fraction (not recorded which). The CDR3: CSARWPSTETNSPLHF. The bases read TGCAGTGCTAGGTGGCCCTCGACAGAGACCAATTCACCCCTCCACTTT.